A single sample is the source of the 21 T cell receptor beta chains below, sequenced in a study of blood T cell repertoires in COVID-19. Only in-frame clones appear in the TCRdb table, and some are missing; sequencing was by immunoSEQ multiplex PCR. The sample records hundreds of thousands of clones, 85% to 90% being singletons. Sequencing was carried out using peripheral blood. These TCRs come from a young woman with acute or convalescent COVID-19.

This clone has only one observation. The rearrangement joins TRBV14 to TRBJ1-2; TRBD1 aligns across 7 bases. V lost 0 bases to trimming and J lost 7 bases; unmatched junction nucleotides: 5. Germline values: CDR1 SGHDN, CDR2 FVKESK. There are 14 residues in the CDR3. The CDR3 DNA follows: TGTGCCAGCAGCCAAGACAACCAGGGGGTTGGCTACACCTTC. This translates into CASSQDNQGVGYTF.

V usage is TRBV7-2 and J usage is TRBJ1-2; possible D gene TRBD1, 6 bases. The CDR3 covers 14 residues. V lost 5 bases and J lost 3, with 13 bases in between. CDR1 SGHTA and CDR2 FQGNSA come from the germline V gene. The CDR3: CASSQGRTDYGYTF. CDR3 nucleotide sequence: TGTGCCAGCAGCCAGGGGCGGACAGACTATGGCTACACCTTC.

The chain uses TRBV3-1 (or the pseudogene TRBV3-2) and TRBJ2-3; 14 positions agree with TRBD2. The CDR3 runs to 18 residues. Looked up from germline, CDR1 is LGHDT and CDR2 is YNNKEL (reference sequence). V was clipped by 0 bases and J by 7 bases; unmatched bases: 9. CDR3: CASSQEGTSGGPGNTQYF. The DNA for the CDR3 is TGTGCCAGCAGCCAAGAGGGGACTAGCGGGGGCCCGGGAAATACGCAGTATTTT.

CDR3 residues: CASSITGDEQYF. CDR3 DNA: TGCGCCAGCAGCATCACAGGGGACGAGCAGTACTTC. This sequence joins TRBV5-1 and TRBJ2-7, with 7 bases lining up with TRBD1. J was trimmed by 5 bases and V by 4 bases; bases with no gene match: 3. Germline V gene data show CDR1 as SGHRS and CDR2 as YFSETQ. The CDR3 consists of 12 residues.

The chain recombines TRBV19 with TRBJ2-7; TRBD1 aligns across 10 bases. CDR1 LNHDA and CDR2 SQIVND come from the germline V gene (reference sequence). The V and J ends lost 5 bases and 3 bases, in that order; junction bases with no gene match: 10. This CDR3 is 16 amino acids long. The CDR3 sequence is CASSPFGTGAVYEQYF. CDR3 DNA: TGTGCCAGTAGTCCCTTCGGGACAGGGGCGGTCTACGAGCAGTACTTC.

The chain uses TRBV6-4 and TRBJ2-3, with TRBD2 matching 10 bases. The CDR3 has 14 amino acids. Trimming removed 6 bases from V and 6 bases from J; junction bases left unmatched: 6. Per the germline V gene, CDR1 is MRHNA and CDR2 is SNTAGT. The CDR3 DNA reads TGTGCCAGCAGCTATGCTAGCGGGGGCGATACGCAGTATTTT. Its translation: CASSYASGGDTQYF.

This clone has only one observation. V is TRBV29-1 and J is TRBJ1-1, with 7 bases that match TRBD1. CDR3 length equals 15 residues. J was trimmed by 3 bases and V by 7 bases; bases with no gene match: 14. CDR1 is SQVTM, CDR2 ANQGSEA, per germline. CDR3 sequence (DNA): TGCAGCGCTAGGGGGCAGGGGGTAAGTGACACTGAAGCTTTCTTT. Translation: CSARGQGVSDTEAFF. The entire variable domain, with the rest obtained from reference TRBV29-1 and TRBJ1-1, is as follows: SAVISQKPSRDICQRGTSLTIQCQVDSQVTMMFWYRQQPGQSLTLIATANQGSEATYESGFVIDKFPISRPNLTFSTLTVSNMSPEDSSIYLCSARGQGVSDTEAFFGQGTRLTVV.

This clone was picked up one time. The V gene is TRBV7-9, the J gene TRBJ2-7; D is perhaps TRBD1 (6 bases). Trimming cost V 5 bases and J 3 bases, with 11 bases left between them. Germline assignment: CDR1 SEHNR and CDR2 FQNEAQ (reference sequence). The length of the CDR3 is 13 residues. The chain's CDR3 is CASSRRQDYEQYF. CDR3 in DNA: TGTGCCAGCAGCCGAAGACAGGACTACGAGCAGTACTTC.

As regards this clone: One end of the junction fails to match germline, which may point to a read error. This chain links TRBV30 with TRBJ1-5; 10 bases agree with TRBD1. The CDR3 length is 17 residues. CDR1 and CDR2 (germline): GTSNPN, SVGIG (reference sequence). The CDR3 loop is CAWTGGKISDSNQPQHF. In nucleotides, the CDR3 is TGTGCGTGGACAGGGGGAAAAATATCAGATAGCAATCAGCCCCAGCATTTT.

The rearrangement joins TRBV6-5 to TRBJ1-5; 7 positions agree with TRBD1. V shed 9 bases and J 3 bases; nucleotides not matched to a gene: 5. The germline gives CDR1 MNHEY, CDR2 SVGAGI. The CDR3 consists of 13 residues. In DNA form, the CDR3 reads TGTGCCAGTTCCACAGGGGCCAATCAGCCCCAGCATTTT. It translates to CASSTGANQPQHF.

The gene calls are TRBV28 and TRBJ2-1, with TRBD2 matching 9 bases. The CDR3 totals 13 residues. Germline V gene data show CDR1 as MDHEN and CDR2 as SYDVKM. J was trimmed by 15 bases and V by 8 bases; bases with no gene match: 14. In DNA form, the CDR3 reads TGTGCCAGCGCCGCCGGGCCTAGCGGGGTACGGTTCTTC. It specifies CASAAGPSGVRFF.

The chain carries TRBV30 and TRBJ1-1, with D hard to call. This CDR3 region has 13 residues. Germline values: CDR1 GTSNPN, CDR2 SVGIG (reference sequence). V shed 4 bases and J shed 0 bases, with 9 bases lying between them. In DNA form, the CDR3 reads TGTGCCTGGATGACAACCGTGAACACTGAAGCTTTCTTT. The encoded protein is CAWMTTVNTEAFF.

The chain couples TRBV9 to TRBJ2-2, with TRBD1 identical over 9 bases. CDR3 length equals 18 residues. Looked up from germline, CDR1 is SGDLS and CDR2 is YYNGEE. Trimming took 4 bases from V and 4 from J; bases not matched to a gene: 14. In nucleotides, the CDR3 is TGTGCCAGCAGCTCTCAGCTGCGACAGGGGGATATCACCGGGGAGCTGTTTTTT. Its protein product is CASSSQLRQGDITGELFF.

Turning to this clone: In the same sample, other DNA sequences code for this CDR3. The chain employs TRBV19 and TRBJ1-2; possibly TRBD1 for D (5 bases). From germline, CDR1 is LNHDA and CDR2 SQIVND (reference sequence). Trimming removed 3 bases from V and 2 bases from J, with 7 bases in between. CDR3 length equals 13 residues. The CDR3 region is CASSMQGNYGYTF. The CDR3 DNA reads TGTGCCAGTAGTATGCAGGGAAACTATGGCTACACCTTC.

This chain uses TRBV5-8 with TRBJ1-5, with D hard to call. CDR1 and CDR2 (germline): SGHTS, YDEGEE. Trimming cost V 4 bases and J 2 bases, with 16 bases left between them. CDR3 length equals 16 residues. The CDR3 region is CASSELRGNRNQPQHF. The CDR3 DNA sequence: TGTGCCAGCAGCGAGCTCCGGGGTAATCGCAATCAGCCCCAGCATTTT.

Regarding this clone: At one end the junction does not follow the germline gene, possibly because of a read error. The chain is built from TRBV5-4 and TRBJ2-5, with D tentatively TRBD1 (6 bases). The CDR3 totals 15 residues. CDR1 is SGHNT and CDR2 is YYREEE in the germline V gene (reference sequence). This chain's CDR3 is CASSSDRSPLMVLHF. In DNA, the CDR3 is TGTGCCAGCAGCTCCGACAGGAGCCCTTTGATGGTCCTCCACTTC.

The V and J genes are TRBV5-1 and TRBJ1-6, with D perhaps TRBD1 (5 bases). V lost 5 bases and J 10 bases, leaving 16 bases between the germline ends. This CDR3 contains 14 residues. Germline lookup yields CDR1 SGHRS and CDR2 YFSETQ. The DNA of the CDR3 is TGCGCCAGCAGTCCTGGGGGACTTGACTCACCCCTCCACTTT. It is translated as CASSPGGLDSPLHF.

The table lists this clone with a count of one. The CDR3 DNA is TGTGCCAGCAGCGAAGGGACAGGGGGCTCTACTGAAGCTTTCTTT. Amino acids: CASSEGTGGSTEAFF. This chain connects TRBV9 to TRBJ1-1, with 12 bases lining up with TRBD1. Germline V gene data show CDR1 as SGDLS and CDR2 as YYNGEE. V lost 3 bases and J lost 5; bases outside the gene matches: 5. CDR3 length: 15 amino acids.

This chain joins TRBV7-2 and TRBJ2-2; TRBD1 might be the D (6 bases). V lost 5 bases, J lost 0 bases, and 13 bases lay in between. CDR3 length: 16 amino acids. Germline values: CDR1 SGHTA, CDR2 FQGNSA. Here the CDR3 reads CASSLQTGTNTGELFF. The CDR3 region has the DNA TGTGCCAGCAGCCTTCAGACAGGAACGAACACCGGGGAGCTGTTTTTT. Based on the CDR3 plus reference TRBV7-2 and TRBJ2-2, the full variable domain is GAGVSQSPSNKVTEKGKDVELRCDPISGHTALYWYRQSLGQGLEFLIYFQGNSAPDKSGLPSDRFSAERTGGSVSTLTIQRTQQEDSAVYLCASSLQTGTNTGELFFGEGSRLTVL.

The chain is built from TRBV4-3 and TRBJ2-7; TRBD2 agrees at 7 bases. CDR1 and CDR2 from the germline V gene are LGHNA and YSLEER. The CDR3 length is 14 residues. V shed 0 bases and J 6 bases; nucleotides not matched to a gene: 5. In nucleotides, the CDR3 is TGCGCCAGCAGCCAAGATGGGAGGGGCCTCGAGCAGTACTTC. Its protein product is CASSQDGRGLEQYF.

This clone was picked up a small number of times. This chain links TRBV10-3 with TRBJ1-1; no firm D call. The CDR3 has 16 amino acids. Looked up from germline, CDR1 is ENHRY and CDR2 is SYGVKD. Trimming removed 2 bases at V and 1 base at J, with 14 bases between. CDR3 in amino acids: CAISEVWVAGNTEAFF. The CDR3, as DNA: TGTGCCATCAGTGAGGTCTGGGTGGCGGGGAACACTGAAGCTTTCTTT.